Sequencing of this T cell receptor beta chain was carried out in a study of T cell responses to AZD1222 COVID-19 vaccine. Regarding the study as a whole: Of spike-specific TCRs, nearly half reportedly target regions left unmutated in variants. The study found Spike-specific TCR breadth and depth rose after two AZD1222 doses. CD4 TCRs associated with vaccination spanned spike, dominating at 160-218 and 743-854. Possibly, clonal diversity was underestimated; donors were largely white British and included more females.

Per germline, CDR1 SGHRS and CDR2 YFSETQ. V dropped 4 bases and J dropped 2 bases, with 11 bases sitting between them. The CDR3 has 14 residues. Generated by immunoSEQ multiplex PCR, the TCRdb table keeps only in-frame clones and is missing some. Of over 150,000 clones in the sample, roughly 90% were seen once. In the case of this clone: Its antigen is not identified.

The chain recombines TRBV5-1 with TRBJ2-3, with D uncertain. The sequenced sample was peripheral blood, obtained on day 0 of MenACWY control vaccination. This TCR was recovered from an adult in good health. The CDR3 sequence is CASSPGPLTDTQYF. The CDR3 DNA reads TGCGCCAGCAGCCCCGGGCCCCTCACAGATACGCAGTATTTT.